Each of the 23 T cell receptor beta chains below was sequenced from the same sample in a study of T-cell memory formation after mild COVID-19. A single record per CDR3 protein comes from TCRdb applying MiXCR to the 5' RACE reads. The sample has some 50,000 distinct CDR3 sequences, 10% to 15% seen once. What was sequenced was PBMCs or a T cell subset sorted from them (not recorded which). These receptors all come from a young man who had mild COVID-19 (a few samples of this study predate the infection). Cell type and time point are not known.

This clonotype has just a few counts. This chain links TRBV7-2 with TRBJ2-3, with 8 bases fitting TRBD2. CDR1 is SGHTA, CDR2 FQGNSA, per germline. V shed 2 bases, J shed 3 bases, and the junction held 1 base outside the gene matches. The CDR3 is 14 amino acids. The CDR3 region is CASSLSSGTDTQYF. Written as DNA, the CDR3 is TGTGCCAGCAGCTTATCTAGCGGGACAGATACGCAGTATTTT.

This clonotype has at least ten counts. The rearrangement joins TRBV5-1 to TRBJ2-1, with D possibly being TRBD1 (6 bases). CDR1 SGHRS and CDR2 YFSETQ come from the germline V gene. CDR3 length: 16 residues. V was clipped by 3 bases and J by 5 bases, with 18 bases between them. The CDR3 loop reads CASSSQTGYSDNEQFF. CDR3 sequence (DNA): TGCGCCAGCAGCTCCCAAACAGGGTACTCGGACAATGAGCAGTTCTTC.

This clonotype has only a few counts. This rearrangement joins TRBV6-1 to TRBJ1-5; a weak D match, TRBD1 (5 bases). V lost 6 bases and J lost 6, with 12 bases in between. This CDR3 has 13 residues. Germline loops: CDR1 MNHNS, CDR2 SASEGT. The DNA for the CDR3 is TGTGCCAGCAGCTCAGGGTATGGTCAGCCCCAGCATTTT. This encodes CASSSGYGQPQHF.

CDR3 protein: CATSVVGGTQYF. CDR3 nucleotide sequence: TGTGCCACCAGTGTAGTAGGGGGCACGCAGTATTTT. The chain employs TRBV24-1 and TRBJ2-3; 7 bases fit TRBD1. From germline, CDR1 is KGHDR and CDR2 SFDVKD. Germline trimming cut 5 bases from V and 9 bases from J; bases unmatched to any gene: 4. This CDR3 is built from 12 residues.

V and J are TRBV7-9 and TRBJ2-5, with TRBD1 matching over 10 bases. The CDR3 has 14 amino acids. CDR1 is SEHNR and CDR2 is FQNEAQ in the germline V gene (reference sequence). J was trimmed by 5 bases and V by 5 bases; bases with no gene match: 5. The CDR3 region has the DNA TGTGCCAGCAGCAAAGGACAGGGGGGGGAGACCCAGTACTTC. Its translation: CASSKGQGGETQYF.

The sample holds many counts of this clonotype. For the CDR3, the DNA is TGTGCCAGCAGTGAATCACGGCGGGGGGTAACAGATACGCAGTATTTT. Translating gives CASSESRRGVTDTQYF. The J gene is TRBJ2-3, the V gene TRBV25-1; TRBD2 agrees at 8 bases. This CDR3 is built from 16 residues. Germline CDR1 reads MGHDK; CDR2 reads SYGVNS. V dropped 1 base and J dropped 3; count of bases not matched to a gene: 6. Full variable domain (remainder filled in from reference TRBV25-1 and TRBJ2-3): EADIYQTPRYLVIGTGKKITLECSQTMGHDKMYWYQQDPGMELHLIHYSYGVNSTEKGDLSSESTVSRIRTEHFPLTLESARPSHTSQYLCASSESRRGVTDTQYFGPGTRLTVL.

This rearrangement joins TRBV7-3 to TRBJ2-3; possibly TRBD1 or TRBD2 for D (5 bases each). The CDR3 loop spans 17 amino acids. Trimming left V 2 bases short and J 0 bases short, with 15 bases between. The germline gives CDR1 SGHTA, CDR2 FQGTGA. The chain's CDR3 is CASSLGGGVPSTDTQYF. The CDR3 region has the DNA TGTGCCAGCAGCTTAGGGGGTGGGGTACCTAGCACAGATACGCAGTATTTT.

Concerning this clonotype itself: A much larger clonotype is one base distant, so this may be a read error. V gene TRBV7-9 combines with J gene TRBJ1-1; the D gene is possibly TRBD1 (5 bases). Per the germline V gene, CDR1 is SEHNR and CDR2 is FQNEAQ (reference sequence). Trimming removed 7 bases at V and 0 bases at J, with 15 bases between. The CDR3 length is 15 residues. The CDR3 region is CASIFEGFMNTEAFF. The CDR3 DNA reads as TGTGCCAGCATCTTCGAGGGGTTCATGAACACTGAAGCTTTCTTT.

This clonotype has just a few counts. The chain links TRBV15 to TRBJ2-6; D remains ambiguous. The germline CDR1 and CDR2 sequences are LNHNV and YYDKDF (reference sequence). This CDR3 is built from 16 residues. V was pared by 0 bases and J by 0 bases, with 6 bases between. For the CDR3, the DNA is TGTGCCACCAGCAGAGAAGGTGTCTCTGGGGCCAACGTCCTGACTTTC. It specifies CATSREGVSGANVLTF.

This chain joins TRBV4-3 and TRBJ1-4; TRBD1 is a possible D gene (6 bases). CDR1 is LGHNA and CDR2 is YSLEER in the germline V gene. V lost 2 bases, J lost 0 bases, and 25 bases lay in between. CDR3 length: 21 amino acids. The DNA of the CDR3 is TGCGCCAGCAGCCAACTTGTGATGGTCGCAGGGGCGAGTGCAACTAATGAAAAACTGTTTTTT. Its protein product is CASSQLVMVAGASATNEKLFF.

In its sample, this clonotype was seen a few times. The chain recombines TRBV3-1 with TRBJ1-2, with D possibly matching TRBD1 (5 bases). Germline values: CDR1 LGHDT, CDR2 YNNKEL (reference sequence). The germline V and J ends were trimmed by 1 base and 4 bases, with 22 bases remaining between them. This CDR3 is built from 18 residues. CDR3 in amino acids: CASSQGASGVGPGYGYTF. The CDR3 DNA follows: TGTGCCAGCAGCCAAGGAGCTTCGGGGGTCGGGCCTGGCTATGGCTACACCTTC.

This clonotype showed up many times. V usage is TRBV7-9 and J usage is TRBJ1-2; perhaps TRBD1 as D (5 bases). The V end lost 4 bases, the J end lost 8 bases, and 17 bases lay between the germline ends. The CDR3 runs to 14 residues. The germline V gene encodes CDR1 SEHNR and CDR2 FQNEAQ (reference sequence). The chain's CDR3 is CASSSDSSLGGYTF. The CDR3 DNA reads TGTGCCAGCAGCTCCGACAGTTCCCTCGGAGGCTACACCTTC.

This chain connects TRBV24-1 to TRBJ1-2; the D gene is possibly TRBD1 (5 bases). The CDR3 extends over 12 amino acids. V was cut by 6 bases and J by 7 bases, with 11 bases left in between. Per the germline V gene, CDR1 is KGHDR and CDR2 is SFDVKD. For the CDR3, the DNA is TGTGCCACCAGTCGCCAGGGTTTTGGCTACACCTTC. Translating gives CATSRQGFGYTF.

This clonotype was detected ten times or more. The J gene is TRBJ2-7, the V gene TRBV5-1; TRBD1 agrees at 9 bases. Trimming took 4 bases from V and 9 from J; bases not matched to a gene: 14. The CDR3 consists of 15 residues. CDR1 and CDR2 from the germline V gene are SGHRS and YFSETQ. CDR3 loop: CASSLDRGGLGGQYF. In DNA form, the CDR3 reads TGCGCCAGCAGCCTGGACAGGGGAGGCCTTGGGGGGCAGTACTTC. Full variable domain (outside the CDR3, taken from reference TRBV5-1 and TRBJ2-7): KAGVTQTPRYLIKTRGQQVTLSCSPISGHRSVSWYQQTPGQGLQFLFEYFSETQRNKGNFPGRFSGRQFSNSRSEMNVSTLELGDSALYLCASSLDRGGLGGQYFGPGTRLTVT.

This chain links TRBV7-2 with TRBJ2-5; 7 bases fit TRBD2. The CDR3 is made up of 15 amino acids. CDR1 and CDR2 from the germline V gene are SGHTA and FQGNSA. J gave up 7 bases and V 5 bases, and 13 bases lay outside the gene matches. CDR3 loop: CASSGRTGGVLTQYF. The CDR3, as DNA: TGTGCCAGCAGCGGTCGGACGGGGGGTGTATTGACCCAGTACTTC.

In its sample, this clonotype was seen a few times. This chain connects TRBV29-1 to TRBJ2-3; 11 bases are shared with TRBD2. CDR3 length: 14 amino acids. Unmatched junction bases numbered 8, after V lost 7 bases and J lost 5 bases. Germline V CDR1 and CDR2: SQVTM, ANQGSEA. In nucleotides, the CDR3 is TGCAGCGCCGTTAGCGGGGGGGCGGGAGATACGCAGTATTTT. It encodes CSAVSGGAGDTQYF.

This sequence joins TRBV12-3 or TRBV12-4 and TRBJ2-5; D might be TRBD1 (6 bases). This CDR3 region has 12 residues. The V end was cut by 6 bases, the J end by 3 bases, with 8 bases between. CDR3 coding DNA: TGTGCCAGCAGCCGGACAGAAGAGACCCAGTACTTC. Amino acids: CASSRTEETQYF.

The chain couples TRBV12-3 or TRBV12-4 to TRBJ2-3; 7 nucleotides match TRBD2. This CDR3 has 18 amino acids. With 4 bases clipped from V and 5 bases from J, the junction kept 18 bases outside the gene matches. CDR3 in amino acids: CASSSFDPWGGTQDTQYF. The DNA of the CDR3 is TGTGCCAGCAGTTCTTTTGACCCTTGGGGGGGGACTCAAGATACGCAGTATTTT.

There are a few counts of this clonotype. The gene calls are TRBV5-6 and TRBJ2-7; 8 positions agree with TRBD1. Germline assignment: CDR1 SGHDT and CDR2 YYEEEE. V shed 0 bases and J 6 bases; nucleotides not matched to a gene: 8. The CDR3 sequence is 15 residues long. CDR3 in amino acids: CASSLAPGQGSEQYV. The CDR3 region has the DNA TGTGCCAGCAGCTTGGCCCCCGGACAGGGTAGCGAGCAGTACGTC.

V gene TRBV20-1 combines with J gene TRBJ2-5; 8 bases match TRBD1. J gave up 4 bases and V 3 bases, and 7 bases lay outside the gene matches. CDR3 length equals 14 residues. Germline V gene data show CDR1 as DFQATT and CDR2 as SNEGSKA (reference sequence). CDR3 nucleotide sequence: TGCAGTGCTAGGGGTGACAGGGGTAGAGAGACCCAGTACTTC. Protein sequence: CSARGDRGRETQYF.

The chain combines TRBV5-1 with TRBJ2-7; 9 nucleotides line up with TRBD1. The length of the CDR3 is 15 residues. Trimming took 2 bases from V and 0 from J; bases not matched to a gene: 3. Per germline, CDR1 SGHRS and CDR2 YFSETQ. CDR3 protein: CASSLRDRASYEQYV. The CDR3, as DNA: TGCGCCAGCAGCTTAAGGGACAGGGCCTCCTACGAGCAGTACGTC.

There are many counts of this clonotype. The chain is built from TRBV7-2 and TRBJ2-7, with TRBD1 identical over 10 bases. CDR1 SGHTA and CDR2 FQGNSA come from the germline V gene. After removal of 5 bases from V and 4 bases from J, the junction contained 8 bases not matched to a gene. The CDR3 loop spans 15 amino acids. The CDR3 DNA reads TGTGCCAGCAGCCCAGGGACAGGGGTTTGGTACGAGCAGTACTTC. This codes for CASSPGTGVWYEQYF.

This clonotype has ten or more counts. The chain couples TRBV29-1 to TRBJ2-2; D call uncertain. The germline gives CDR1 SQVTM, CDR2 ANQGSEA. The V gene lost 1 base and the J gene lost 0 bases, with 6 bases spanning the gap. This CDR3 comprises 14 residues. CDR3: CSVEARTNTGELFF. CDR3 coding DNA: TGCAGCGTTGAAGCCAGAACGAACACCGGGGAGCTGTTTTTT.